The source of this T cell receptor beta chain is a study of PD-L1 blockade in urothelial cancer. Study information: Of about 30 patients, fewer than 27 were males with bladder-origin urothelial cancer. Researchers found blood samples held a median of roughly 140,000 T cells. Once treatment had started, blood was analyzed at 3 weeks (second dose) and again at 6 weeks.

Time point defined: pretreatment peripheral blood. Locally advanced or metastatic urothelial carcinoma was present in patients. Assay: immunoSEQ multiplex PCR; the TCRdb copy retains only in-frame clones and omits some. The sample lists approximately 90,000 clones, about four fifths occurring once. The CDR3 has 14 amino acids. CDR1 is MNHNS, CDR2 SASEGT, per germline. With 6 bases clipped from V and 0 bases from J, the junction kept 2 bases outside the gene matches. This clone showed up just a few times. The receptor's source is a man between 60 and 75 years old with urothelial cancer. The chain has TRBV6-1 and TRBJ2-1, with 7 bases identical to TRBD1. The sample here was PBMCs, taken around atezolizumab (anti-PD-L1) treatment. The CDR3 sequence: CASRRDSSYNEQFF. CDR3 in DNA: TGTGCCAGCAGAAGGGACAGCTCCTACAATGAGCAGTTCTTC.